The present TCR beta chain was sequenced within a study of shared clonotypes between healthy human individuals. Study in general: Donor composition was a couple of women and a few men, aged 18 to 49. Findings and caveats of the study: When naive CD4 clonotypes were compared across a few donors, around 5% were shared. Genetic and exposure-history diversity was limited by the few donors.

The data were produced by immunoSEQ multiplex PCR, yet TCRdb's version contains in-frame clones alone and is incomplete. Found here are under 1,100,000 clones, approximately 70% of them singletons; the top ten hold about 1.5%. Partitioning of CD4+ cells yielded a CD45RA+ naive subset and a CD45RA-negative memory subset. Note on this clone: Antigen unknown.

This TCR was sampled from a man between 18 and 29 years old in good health. Material: memory CD4+ T cells sorted from blood. Subset given: CD45RA-negative fraction.

As DNA, the CDR3 is TGTGCCACCAGCAGGAGGGGGTTTGACACTGAAGCTTTCTTT. Translating gives CATSRRGFDTEAFF. The chain uses TRBV15 and TRBJ1-1; a possible D gene is TRBD1 (6 bases). The CDR3 runs 14 residues. Germline V gives CDR1 LNHNV, CDR2 YYDKDF (reference sequence). V lost 3 bases to trimming and J lost 3 bases, with 11 bases between them.